These 18 T cell receptor beta chains share one sample of origin, sequenced in a study of blood T cell repertoires in COVID-19. Sequencing was performed with immunoSEQ multiplex PCR; in TCRdb, only in-frame clones are kept and a portion is missing. The table includes 200,000 to 300,000 clones, 80% to 90% detected once. Sample: PBMCs or T cells enriched from blood (not recorded which). Source of these receptors: a woman aged 25-40 years with acute COVID-19.

This clone was observed a single time. The chain links TRBV11-2 to TRBJ1-3; 7 positions agree with TRBD1. CDR3 length equals 14 residues. Per the germline V gene, CDR1 is SGHAT and CDR2 is FQNNGV. J gave up 4 bases and V 5 bases, and 5 bases lay outside the gene matches. The CDR3 loop is CASSPTGVGNTIYF. DNA for the CDR3: TGTGCCAGCAGCCCAACAGGGGTCGGAAACACCATATATTTT.

CDR3 residues: CASSPTLGRLDQPQHF. In nucleotides, the CDR3 is TGTGCCAGCAGCCCAACGCTAGGTAGATTGGATCAGCCCCAGCATTTT. The gene calls are TRBV7-6 and TRBJ1-5; D unresolved. The CDR3 has 16 amino acids. Trimming shortened V by 5 bases and J by 5 bases, and 19 bases separated the two germline ends. Per germline, CDR1 SGHVS and CDR2 FNYEAQ.

The genes are TRBV27 and TRBJ2-1; D is ambiguous. V lost 1 base, J lost 8 bases, and 9 bases lay in between. The CDR3 extends over 13 amino acids. Per germline, CDR1 MNHEY and CDR2 SMNVEV (reference sequence). The DNA for the CDR3 is TGTGCCAGCAGTTTATGGCCCGCAGATGAGCAGTTCTTC. It translates to CASSLWPADEQFF.

This chain links TRBV20-1 with TRBJ1-2; 8 nucleotides match TRBD1. V shed 3 bases and J 3 bases; nucleotides not matched to a gene: 12. The germline V gene has CDR1 DFQATT and CDR2 SNEGSKA (reference sequence). The CDR3 is made up of 16 amino acids. The CDR3: CSASRAAGGDDYGYTF. Written as DNA, the CDR3 is TGCAGTGCTAGTAGGGCGGCAGGGGGCGATGACTATGGCTACACCTTC.

Only one count was recorded for this clone. This chain joins TRBV2 and TRBJ2-7; 10 positions agree with TRBD1. The germline V gene has CDR1 SNHLY and CDR2 FYNNEI. The CDR3 runs 14 residues. J lost 2 bases, V lost 5 bases, and 3 bases had no gene match. The CDR3 loop is CASSSGTGAYEQYF. As DNA, the CDR3 is TGTGCCAGCAGTTCCGGGACAGGGGCCTACGAGCAGTACTTC.

This chain uses TRBV5-4 with TRBJ2-5; TRBD2 is a possible D gene (6 bases). This CDR3 region has 15 residues. Deletions cut 4 bases from V and 5 bases from J, with 18 bases between. CDR1 and CDR2 (germline): SGHNT, YYREEE (reference sequence). The CDR3 DNA is TGTGCCAGCAGCCGAGGACTCCCTCGGGGGGAGACCCAGTACTTC. Its translation is CASSRGLPRGETQYF.

This chain joins TRBV7-9 and TRBJ2-7; 12 nucleotides align to TRBD1. This CDR3 spans 15 amino acids. CDR1 is SEHNR, CDR2 FQNEAQ, per germline (reference sequence). V dropped 4 bases and J dropped 2; count of bases not matched to a gene: 3. The DNA of the CDR3 is TGTGCCAGCAGCTCGGGACAGGGGGCCACCTACGAGCAGTACTTC. It codes for CASSSGQGATYEQYF.

The chain combines TRBV7-9 with TRBJ1-2; tentatively, D is TRBD1 (5 bases). V gave up 0 bases and J gave up 5 bases, with 13 bases separating them. Germline V gives CDR1 SEHNR, CDR2 FQNEAQ (reference sequence). The CDR3 has 15 amino acids. The CDR3 region is CASSLARQGGYGYTF. For the CDR3, the DNA is TGTGCCAGCAGCTTAGCGCGTCAGGGCGGTTATGGCTACACCTTC.

V is TRBV30 and J is TRBJ2-1, with a possible D match to TRBD2 (6 bases). This CDR3 comprises 14 residues. Between the trimmed V and J ends, which lost 2 bases and 0 bases, there was a span of 8 bases. Germline-derived CDR1 and CDR2 are GTSNPN and SVGIG (reference sequence). DNA of the CDR3: TGTGCCTGGAGTCCAGCGGGCTCCTACAATGAGCAGTTCTTC. Its translation is CAWSPAGSYNEQFF.

This clone showed up just a few times. CDR3 protein: CASSHYLTDTQYF. CDR3 DNA: TGTGCCAGTAGTCACTACCTCACAGATACGCAGTATTTT. This chain joins TRBV19 and TRBJ2-3; D is undetermined. The CDR3 runs to 13 residues. The germline V and J ends were trimmed by 5 bases and 2 bases, with 8 bases remaining between them. In germline, CDR1 is LNHDA, CDR2 SQIVND (reference sequence).

The CDR3 loop is CASSLVRIRRRGTYNEQFF. The CDR3 DNA reads as TGTGCCAGCAGCTTAGTCCGCATTCGGAGGCGGGGGACCTACAATGAGCAGTTCTTC. The chain uses TRBV7-8 and TRBJ2-1; 7 bases fit TRBD2. The germline CDR1 and CDR2 sequences are SGHVS and FQNEAQ. Losses at the gene ends were 1 base for V and 2 bases for J; bases not matched to a gene: 14. The length of the CDR3 is 19 residues.

The rearrangement joins TRBV6-1 to TRBJ1-2; a possible D gene is TRBD1 (5 bases). CDR3 length equals 14 residues. The V end lost 3 bases, the J end lost 4 bases, and 12 bases lay between the germline ends. From germline, CDR1 is MNHNS and CDR2 SASEGT. CDR3 region: CASSEGPGGYGYTF. CDR3 in DNA: TGTGCCAGCAGTGAGGGTCCGGGGGGCTATGGCTACACCTTC.

The rearrangement links TRBV5-1 to TRBJ1-2; 7 bases agree with TRBD1. The CDR3 sequence is 16 residues long. CDR1 is SGHRS and CDR2 is YFSETQ in the germline V gene. The junction had 13 bases not matched to a gene; V was cut back by 4 bases and J by 4 bases. In DNA form, the CDR3 reads TGCGCCAGCAGCGTGACAGGGATGTCGGTTTCCTATGGCTACACCTTC. Its translation: CASSVTGMSVSYGYTF.

Regarding this clone: Distinct nucleotide sequences in the sample also encode this CDR3. The chain employs TRBV4-1 and TRBJ1-3; D unclear. Germline V gene sequence: CDR1 MGHRA, CDR2 YSYEKL. This CDR3 spans 15 amino acids. Trimming pared 0 bases from V and 0 bases from J, leaving 6 bases between. The CDR3 loop reads CASSQDLSSGNTIYF. The CDR3 DNA follows: TGCGCCAGCAGCCAAGATCTCAGCTCTGGAAACACCATATATTTT.

Here the CDR3 reads CASSLGSSYEQYF. CDR3 DNA sequence: TGTGCCAGCAGCTTGGGGAGCTCCTACGAGCAGTACTTC. V is TRBV5-6 and J is TRBJ2-7; D gene unclear. Germline V gene lookup returns CDR1 SGHDT and CDR2 YYEEEE. This CDR3 comprises 13 residues. Trimming took 0 bases from V and 0 from J, leaving 4 bases between them. The full variable domain, rest sourced from reference TRBV5-6 and TRBJ2-7, is DAGVTQSPTHLIKTRGQQVTLRCSPKSGHDTVSWYQQALGQGPQFIFQYYEEEERQRGNFPDRFSGHQFPNYSSELNVNALLLGDSALYLCASSLGSSYEQYFGPGTRLTVT.

The chain uses TRBV6-5 and TRBJ2-2; 8 bases agree with TRBD1. The J segment lost 6 bases and the V segment lost 6 bases, leaving 6 bases of the junction unmatched. This CDR3 region has 14 residues. Germline V gene sequence: CDR1 MNHEY, CDR2 SVGAGI. The CDR3 DNA reads TGTGCCAGCAGCCGCAGGGGGCAGGCCGGGGAGCTGTTTTTT. Translation: CASSRRGQAGELFF.

This chain links TRBV5-8 with TRBJ2-2; D remains ambiguous. The CDR3 loop spans 13 amino acids. The germline V gene has CDR1 SGHTS and CDR2 YDEGEE. The V gene lost 3 bases and the J gene lost 1 base, with 4 bases spanning the gap. CDR3 sequence reads: CASSSKNTGELFF. CDR3 DNA: TGTGCCAGCAGCTCCAAGAACACCGGGGAGCTGTTTTTT. Full variable domain (outside the CDR3, taken from reference TRBV5-8 and TRBJ2-2): EAGVTQSPTHLIKTRGQQATLRCSPISGHTSVYWYQQALGLGLQFLLWYDEGEERNRGNFPPRFSGRQFPNYSSELNVNALELEDSALYLCASSSKNTGELFFGEGSRLTVL.

The chain uses TRBV19 and TRBJ2-3, with TRBD2 identical over 8 bases. Germline-derived CDR1 and CDR2 are LNHDA and SQIVND (reference sequence). Trimming removed 5 bases from V and 5 bases from J; junction bases left unmatched: 9. This CDR3 is built from 15 residues. CDR3 loop: CASSRSGGRGDTQYF. CDR3 coding DNA: TGTGCCAGTAGTCGAAGCGGGGGCCGGGGAGATACGCAGTATTTT.